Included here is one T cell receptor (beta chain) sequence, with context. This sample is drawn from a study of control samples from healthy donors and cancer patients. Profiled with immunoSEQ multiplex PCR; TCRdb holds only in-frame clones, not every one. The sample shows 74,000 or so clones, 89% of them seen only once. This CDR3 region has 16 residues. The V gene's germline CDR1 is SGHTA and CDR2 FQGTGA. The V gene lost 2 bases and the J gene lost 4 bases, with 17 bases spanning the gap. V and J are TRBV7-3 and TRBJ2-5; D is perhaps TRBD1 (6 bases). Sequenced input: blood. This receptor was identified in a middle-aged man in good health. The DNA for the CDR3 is TGTGCCAGCAGCTTACTAGGGGGATCCTTCCCAGAGACCCAGTACTTC. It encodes CASSLLGGSFPETQYF.